This T cell receptor (beta chain) was captured in a study of spatial heterogeneity in lung cancer. A unique molecular identifier was carried by every single TCR cDNA molecule. One entry per CDR3 protein, called by TCRdb with MiXCR from the 5' RACE reads. This table holds fewer than 3,000 distinct CDR3 sequences, 15% found once. CDR1 and CDR2 (germline): LGHNA, YSLEER. The CDR3 spans 17 residues. With 0 bases removed from V and 1 base from J, the gap between germline ends came to 15 bases. This clonotype has ten or more counts. Time point defined: sample taken at primary tumor resection. No cells were sorted before sequencing. The whole RNA sequenced was extracted from tumor, nontumor lung or frozen PBMC.

The sequence derives from a male donor with early-stage non-small cell lung cancer. The specimen comprised normal lung tissue next to the tumor, sampled at surgery. V usage is TRBV4-3 and J usage is TRBJ2-5; D is uncertain. The chain's CDR3 is CASSQEWIGGSQETQYF. CDR3 nucleotide sequence: TGCGCCAGCAGCCAAGAGTGGATAGGCGGCTCCCAAGAGACCCAGTACTTC.